This passage covers 26 T cell receptor beta chains from one sample sequenced in a study of T cell responses to AZD1222 COVID-19 vaccine. The repertoire was sequenced with immunoSEQ multiplex PCR; TCRdb's copy has only in-frame clones and lacks some. The sample comprises about 70,000 clones, 84% of which are singletons, and over 7.5% rests with the top ten. Source: peripheral blood, taken on day 0 of AZD1222 vaccination. These receptors were collected from an adult in good health.

On this clone itself: A junction boundary mismatches the germline segment, possibly from a read error. The V gene is TRBV5-1, the J gene TRBJ2-3; 9 bases are a match to TRBD2. The CDR3 is made up of 14 amino acids. Germline V CDR1 and CDR2: SGHRS, YFSETQ. The DNA of the CDR3 is TGCGCCAGTCGGGCGGGGGGGCTTACAGATACACAGTATTTT. It encodes CASRAGGLTDTQYF. The variable domain in full, with the rest retrieved from reference TRBV5-1 and TRBJ2-3, is KAGVTQTPRYLIKTRGQQVTLSCSPISGHRSVSWYQQTPGQGLQFLFEYFSETQRNKGNFPGRFSGRQFSNSRSEMNVSTLELGDSALYLCASRAGGLTDTQYFGPGTRLTVL.

The gene calls are TRBV10-1 and TRBJ2-7, with D perhaps TRBD1 or TRBD2 (5 bases each). This CDR3 is 18 amino acids long. V lost 4 bases and J lost 4, with 26 bases in between. Germline V CDR1 and CDR2: WNHNN, SYGVQD (reference sequence). This chain's CDR3 is CASSAGTRDYINPYEQYF. DNA for the CDR3: TGCGCCAGCAGTGCCGGGACCCGAGACTACATTAACCCATACGAGCAGTACTTC.

J is TRBJ1-6 and V is TRBV6-5; possibly TRBD1 for D (6 bases). The CDR3 is 14 residues long. V lost 7 bases and J lost 10, with 17 bases in between. Germline V gene sequence: CDR1 MNHEY, CDR2 SVGAGI. DNA of the CDR3: TGTGCCAGCAAAATGACAGGATTCGAGTCACCCCTCCACTTT. It specifies CASKMTGFESPLHF.

The rearrangement uses TRBV4-1 and TRBJ2-3; D unresolved. Per germline, CDR1 MGHRA and CDR2 YSYEKL. The CDR3 runs to 13 residues. With 4 bases removed from V and 3 bases from J, the gap between germline ends came to 8 bases. The CDR3, as DNA: TGCGCCAGCAGCCTTCATATTACAGATACGCAGTATTTT. It translates to CASSLHITDTQYF.

V usage is TRBV19 and J usage is TRBJ1-2; D call uncertain. Deletions cut 4 bases from V and 8 bases from J, with 11 bases between. This CDR3 is built from 12 residues. Germline V lookup: CDR1 LNHDA, CDR2 SQIVND (reference sequence). The CDR3: CASSRPAAGYTF. The CDR3, as DNA: TGTGCCAGTAGTAGGCCAGCCGCGGGCTACACCTTC.

The chain links TRBV6-2 or TRBV6-3 to TRBJ1-5; maybe TRBD1 (5 bases). This CDR3 is 16 amino acids long. The V end was cut by 6 bases, the J end by 2 bases, with 17 bases between. Germline V gene sequence: CDR1 MNHEY, CDR2 SVGEGT. DNA of the CDR3: TGTGCCAGCAGCCTACGGCCCCAAGGGGGCAATCAGCCCCAGCATTTT. It specifies CASSLRPQGGNQPQHF.

V and J are TRBV6-6 and TRBJ2-7; 7 nucleotides line up with TRBD1. The CDR3 is 14 amino acids. The germline gives CDR1 MNHNY, CDR2 SVGAGI (reference sequence). V lost 2 bases to trimming and J lost 0 bases; unmatched junction nucleotides: 1. CDR3 residues: CASSYRDSSYEQYF. In DNA form, the CDR3 reads TGTGCCAGCAGTTACCGGGACAGCTCCTACGAGCAGTACTTC.

This chain connects TRBV28 to TRBJ1-1; D gene uncertain. This CDR3 is 15 amino acids long. V gave up 6 bases and J gave up 9 bases, with 23 bases separating them. The germline V gene has CDR1 MDHEN and CDR2 SYDVKM. The CDR3 loop is CASSLRPRPGGQAFF. The CDR3 region has the DNA TGTGCCAGCAGCTTAAGACCCCGGCCCGGAGGGCAAGCTTTCTTT.

The V call is TRBV6-5, the J call TRBJ2-7; TRBD1 might be the D (6 bases). Per the germline V gene, CDR1 is MNHEY and CDR2 is SVGAGI. This CDR3 has 15 amino acids. Trimming stripped 0 bases from V and 4 bases from J, with 13 bases between. The DNA of the CDR3 is TGTGCCAGCAGTTACTCGAGGCAGGGGTGGTACGAGCAGTACTTC. Translating it yields CASSYSRQGWYEQYF.

The genes are TRBV3-1 (or the pseudogene TRBV3-2) and TRBJ2-4; unclear D gene. Trimming removed 2 bases at V and 7 bases at J, with 3 bases between. This CDR3 is 11 amino acids long. The germline V gene has CDR1 LGHDT and CDR2 YNNKEL (reference sequence). The CDR3 DNA reads TGTGCCAGCAGCCAAACCAACATTCAGTACTTC. Translating gives CASSQTNIQYF.

The chain combines TRBV28 with TRBJ1-2; no firm D call. The CDR3 loop spans 12 amino acids. V was cut by 7 bases and J by 5 bases, with 11 bases left in between. Germline lookup yields CDR1 MDHEN and CDR2 SYDVKM. The CDR3 DNA reads as TGTGCCAGCAACGGTGGCCTGTATGGCTACACCTTC. As protein: CASNGGLYGYTF.

In its sample, this clone was seen a few times. The chain joins TRBV2 to TRBJ1-4; no firm D call. Trimming took 6 bases from V and 8 from J, leaving 7 bases between them. The CDR3 is 11 amino acids. Per the germline V gene, CDR1 is SNHLY and CDR2 is FYNNEI. In DNA, the CDR3 is TGTGCCAGCAGAGACGCAGAAAAACTGTTTTTT. Amino acid sequence: CASRDAEKLFF.

The rearrangement joins TRBV9 to TRBJ2-1, with 7 bases aligning to TRBD2. This CDR3 is 15 amino acids long. V lost 2 bases to trimming and J lost 3 bases; unmatched junction nucleotides: 5. From germline, CDR1 is SGDLS and CDR2 YYNGEE. CDR3 region: CASSVWSGDYNEQFF. The CDR3 nucleotides are TGTGCCAGCAGCGTCTGGAGCGGGGACTACAATGAGCAGTTCTTC.

The chain joins TRBV7-9 to TRBJ2-7; TRBD1 matches 9 bases. Germline loops: CDR1 SEHNR, CDR2 FQNEAQ (reference sequence). CDR3 length: 14 residues. Losses at the gene ends were 5 bases for V and 3 bases for J; bases not matched to a gene: 5. Here the CDR3 DNA reads TGTGCCAGCAGCATGGGACAGGGCTACTACGAGCAGTACTTC. Translated: CASSMGQGYYEQYF.

The genes are TRBV28 and TRBJ1-2; TRBD1 might be the D (6 bases). V was pared by 7 bases and J by 6 bases, with 12 bases between. Germline assignment: CDR1 MDHEN and CDR2 SYDVKM. This CDR3 is 12 amino acids long. In DNA form, the CDR3 reads TGTGCCAGCACCCTGAGGGGGAATGGCTACACCTTC. Translating gives CASTLRGNGYTF.

This rearrangement joins TRBV11-2 to TRBJ2-7; D might be TRBD1 (5 bases). CDR1 is SGHAT and CDR2 is FQNNGV in the germline V gene. This CDR3 has 12 amino acids. V lost 4 bases and J 3 bases, leaving 7 bases between the germline ends. The CDR3 nucleotides read TGTGCCAGCAGCTCCGACAGCTACGAGCAGTACTTC. Its protein product is CASSSDSYEQYF.

The chain has TRBV11-3 and TRBJ2-7; D not certain. V lost 2 bases and J 7 bases, leaving 12 bases between the germline ends. The CDR3 totals 13 residues. Germline CDR1 is SGHNT and CDR2 is YENEEA. CDR3 DNA sequence: TGTGCCAGCAGCTTAACCCCTTTTGGAGAGCAGTACTTC. It codes for CASSLTPFGEQYF.

The chain uses TRBV28 and TRBJ2-3; TRBD1 might be the D (6 bases). Germline lookup yields CDR1 MDHEN and CDR2 SYDVKM. Trimming removed 6 bases from V and 0 bases from J, with 22 bases in between. There are 18 residues in the CDR3. The CDR3 reads CASSLLWTAQASTDTQYF. The CDR3 nucleotides read TGTGCCAGCAGCCTCCTCTGGACAGCTCAAGCTAGCACAGATACGCAGTATTTT.

V and J are TRBV6-6 and TRBJ2-1; 9 bases align to TRBD1. Germline CDR1 reads MNHNY; CDR2 reads SVGAGI (reference sequence). The CDR3 has 14 residues. V shed 10 bases, J shed 9 bases, and the junction held 13 bases outside the gene matches. For the CDR3, the DNA is TGTGCCACCCTCCCCCGGGACAGGGTTGGTGAGCAGTTCTTC. Translating it yields CATLPRDRVGEQFF.

This clone turned up a few times. The rearrangement links TRBV18 to TRBJ1-1; D unresolved. The germline V gene encodes CDR1 KGHSH and CDR2 LQKENI. The CDR3 has 13 amino acids. Trimming pared 2 bases from V and 3 bases from J, leaving 7 bases between. The CDR3 region is CASSPLGDTEAFF. In nucleotides, the CDR3 is TGTGCCAGCTCACCATTGGGAGACACTGAAGCTTTCTTT.

This clone was detected only once. The chain joins TRBV7-2 to TRBJ1-2; TRBD1 aligns across 11 bases. The CDR3 has 16 amino acids. Germline values: CDR1 SGHTA, CDR2 FQGNSA. Trimming cost V 0 bases and J 8 bases; bases outside gene matches: 8. Here the CDR3 DNA reads TGTGCCAGCAGCTTAGCGCAGGACAGGGGGCAGGGCGGCTACACCTTC. The encoded protein is CASSLAQDRGQGGYTF.

The J gene is TRBJ1-1, the V gene TRBV5-1, with unresolved D. Trimming removed 0 bases at V and 1 base at J, with 19 bases between. Looked up from germline, CDR1 is SGHRS and CDR2 is YFSETQ. The CDR3 sequence is 18 residues long. CDR3 sequence: CASSLGVPGEYRNTEAFF. CDR3 in DNA: TGCGCCAGCAGCTTGGGTGTGCCCGGTGAATATCGGAACACTGAAGCTTTCTTT.

V usage is TRBV5-4 and J usage is TRBJ1-2; a possible D gene is TRBD1 (5 bases). In germline, CDR1 is SGHNT, CDR2 YYREEE (reference sequence). The length of the CDR3 is 13 residues. V lost 2 bases to trimming and J lost 3 bases, with 8 bases between them. The CDR3 bases are TGTGCCAGCAGCTTCGACAGAGACTATGGCTACACCTTC. Amino acid sequence: CASSFDRDYGYTF.

The chain couples TRBV19 to TRBJ2-1; TRBD2 might be the D (7 bases). CDR1 and CDR2 (germline): LNHDA, SQIVND (reference sequence). This CDR3 contains 17 residues. Between the trimmed V and J ends, which lost 10 bases and 2 bases, there was a span of 24 bases. The CDR3 coding sequence is TGTGCCACCGTCCCCGGTTCTTCCGGGGGGCCCTACAATGAGCAGTTCTTC. Amino acids: CATVPGSSGGPYNEQFF.

This sequence joins TRBV12-3 or TRBV12-4 and TRBJ2-7; D is perhaps TRBD1 or TRBD2 (5 bases each). The ends were cut back, 11 bases at V and 6 bases at J, with 20 bases in the middle. The CDR3 length is 13 residues. CDR3 amino acids: CASGTGGPGEQYF. The CDR3 region has the DNA TGTGCCTCCGGGACGGGCGGGCCAGGCGAGCAGTACTTC.

V gene TRBV6-5 combines with J gene TRBJ1-1; 8 bases are a match to TRBD1. The CDR3 covers 15 residues. Looked up from germline, CDR1 is MNHEY and CDR2 is SVGAGI. Losses at the gene ends were 5 bases for V and 1 base for J; bases not matched to a gene: 6. CDR3 protein: CASSRDDRGNTEAFF. In nucleotides, the CDR3 is TGTGCCAGCAGTAGGGACGACAGGGGGAACACTGAAGCTTTCTTT.